Sequencing of this T cell receptor beta chain was carried out in a study of radiation and T cells in renal cell carcinoma. Study observations and caveats: Pretreatment tumor biopsies were lacking, so baseline clonotypes are unknown. In blood, top tumor clones expanded by 2 weeks, shrinking by 4.

Time point: blood 4 weeks post-SBRT, at nephrectomy. Treatment noted: 15 Gy SBRT to primary tumor, nephrectomy 4 weeks later. Serial blood draws occurred at baseline and 2 and 4 weeks post-SBRT. To note about this clone: What it binds is unknown.

Assay: immunoSEQ multiplex PCR; the TCRdb copy retains only in-frame clones and omits some. The data hold approximately 40,000 clones, with nearly 85% observed a single time. The clonotype was recovered from a woman between 70 and 85 years old with renal cell carcinoma. Source: blood, taken from a patient whose treatment included radiotherapy and nephrectomy.

CDR3 sequence (DNA): TGCGCCAGCAGCCCGGGGACTAGTTCGAACGAGCAGTACTTC. Its translation is CASSPGTSSNEQYF. The genes are TRBV5-1 and TRBJ2-7, with 8 bases fitting TRBD2. J gave up 5 bases and V 4 bases, and 8 bases lay outside the gene matches. This CDR3 contains 14 residues. The germline CDR1 and CDR2 sequences are SGHRS and YFSETQ.